What follows are 8 T cell receptor beta chains derived from one specimen sequenced in a study of blood T cell repertoires in COVID-19 (dated by TCRdb to about 2020). The protocol used for the library was the immunoSEQ multiplex PCR assay. Sourced from immuneACCESS, this table was stored by TCRdb with only in-frame sequences that have V and J called. A share of the clones is absent; for the studies checked, an unresolved V gene accounts for under half, and the remainder has no known explanation. The table for this sample lists hundreds of thousands of clones; 83% of them were counted only once. Around 4.6% of the sample goes to the ten largest clones. The specimen sequenced was PBMCs or T cells enriched from blood (not recorded which). The receptors derive from a woman in her fifties or sixties who had been exposed to COVID-19.

This sequence joins TRBV5-5 and TRBJ2-2, with 9 bases fitting TRBD1. The ends lost 4 bases at V and 6 bases at J; junction bases unmatched: 4. Germline assignment: CDR1 SGHKS and CDR2 YYEKEE (reference sequence). This CDR3 has 14 amino acids. The chain's CDR3 is CASSRDRVPGELFF. For the CDR3, the DNA is TGTGCCAGCAGCCGGGACAGGGTGCCCGGGGAGCTGTTTTTT.

The chain carries TRBV5-1 and TRBJ1-3; 7 bases line up with TRBD1. The CDR3 is made up of 17 amino acids. The germline gives CDR1 SGHRS, CDR2 YFSETQ. Trimming removed 0 bases from V and 2 bases from J; junction bases left unmatched: 8. The CDR3 region is CASSLDPTGAAGNTIYF. The CDR3 bases are TGCGCCAGCAGCTTGGACCCTACAGGGGCCGCTGGAAACACCATATATTTT.

This chain uses TRBV6-2 or TRBV6-3 with TRBJ1-2; D gene ambiguous. Trimming removed 5 bases at V and 8 bases at J, with 12 bases between. The CDR3 extends over 12 amino acids. Germline-derived CDR1 and CDR2 are MNHEY and SVGEGT. DNA for the CDR3: TGTGCCAGCAGTCAGGCTGGTGGAGGCTACACCTTC. This codes for CASSQAGGGYTF.

The genes are TRBV3-1 (or the pseudogene TRBV3-2) and TRBJ2-6; D remains unclear. Germline V lookup: CDR1 LGHDT, CDR2 YNNKEL (reference sequence). CDR3 size: 17 residues. Trimming removed 5 bases at V and 0 bases at J, with 14 bases between. CDR3 DNA: TGTGCCAGCAGCGGCAGGATCCCTCGCTCTGGGGCCAACGTCCTGACTTTC. Translation: CASSGRIPRSGANVLTF.

The chain has TRBV2 and TRBJ1-5, with 7 nucleotides matching TRBD1. In germline, CDR1 is SNHLY, CDR2 FYNNEI. With 0 bases clipped from V and 5 bases from J, the junction kept 1 base outside the gene matches. CDR3 length equals 14 residues. The CDR3 nucleotides read TGTGCCAGCAGTGAAGCCACAGGGGATCAGCCCCAGCATTTT. It encodes CASSEATGDQPQHF.

Written as DNA, the CDR3 is TGCAGCGTTGAACATCGACAGCCAGGCTCCTACGAGCAGTACTTC. Translated: CSVEHRQPGSYEQYF. This chain links TRBV29-1 with TRBJ2-7; TRBD1 might be the D (5 bases). V lost 2 bases to trimming and J lost 0 bases, with 14 bases between them. The length of the CDR3 is 15 residues. The V gene's germline CDR1 is SQVTM and CDR2 ANQGSEA.

This clone was seen a few times. The chain couples TRBV6-5 to TRBJ1-5; D is possibly TRBD1 (5 bases). The V gene lost 10 bases and the J gene lost 0 bases, with 13 bases spanning the gap. Germline CDR1 MNHEY, CDR2 SVGAGI. CDR3 length: 14 amino acids. The CDR3 loop is CATGVPGSNQPQHF. DNA of the CDR3: TGTGCCACGGGGGTCCCGGGTAGCAATCAGCCCCAGCATTTT.

V is TRBV19 and J is TRBJ2-5; tentative D call: TRBD1 (5 bases). The CDR3 consists of 13 residues. Germline assignment: CDR1 LNHDA and CDR2 SQIVND (reference sequence). V dropped 5 bases and J dropped 5 bases, with 12 bases sitting between them. The CDR3 DNA follows: TGTGCCAGTAGTTCAAGCAGGGTGGAGACCCAGTACTTC. It codes for CASSSSRVETQYF.